Each of the 5 T cell receptor beta chains below was sequenced from the same sample in a study of blood T cell repertoires in COVID-19. This table comes from immunoSEQ multiplex PCR, and its TCRdb copy is limited to in-frame clones, with some not included. The table records about 230,000 clones, roughly 85% of them present only once. The sample was peripheral blood. The receptor source for this set is a man aged 35-49 years with acute or convalescent COVID-19.

This clone was seen only once. The V gene is TRBV11-1, the J gene TRBJ2-2; TRBD2 is a possible D gene (6 bases). Germline values: CDR1 SGHAT, CDR2 FQDESV (reference sequence). Trimming left V 3 bases short and J 5 bases short, with 13 bases between. CDR3 length equals 15 residues. The CDR3 region is CASSFDNGGTGELFF. The CDR3 nucleotides are TGTGCCAGCAGCTTCGATAACGGGGGAACCGGGGAGCTGTTTTTT.

This clone was seen just once. The chain is built from TRBV3-1 (or the pseudogene TRBV3-2) and TRBJ1-2; D gene ambiguous. CDR1 and CDR2 (germline): LGHDT, YNNKEL (reference sequence). With 7 bases removed from V and 6 bases from J, the gap between germline ends came to 9 bases. The CDR3 loop spans 11 amino acids. CDR3 region: CASTSSHGYTF. The DNA for the CDR3 is TGTGCCAGCACCTCTTCTCATGGCTACACCTTC.

The chain uses TRBV7-9 and TRBJ2-5, with TRBD2 matching over 10 bases. The CDR3 is 17 residues long. J gave up 3 bases and V 6 bases, and 13 bases lay outside the gene matches. CDR1 SEHNR and CDR2 FQNEAQ come from the germline V gene (reference sequence). DNA of the CDR3: TGTGCCAGCAGTTCTCGAATAGCGGGGGGACCAAAAGAGACCCAGTACTTC. The encoded protein is CASSSRIAGGPKETQYF. Looking up the rest from reference TRBV7-9 and TRBJ2-5 gives the full variable domain: DTGVSQNPRHKITKRGQNVTFRCDPISEHNRLYWYRQTLGQGPEFLTYFQNEAQLEKSRLLSDRFSAERPKGSFSTLEIQRTEQGDSAMYLCASSSRIAGGPKETQYFGPGTRLLVL.

V is TRBV12-3 or TRBV12-4 and J is TRBJ1-2; D gene uncertain. Trimming pared 10 bases from V and 6 bases from J, leaving 18 bases between. The CDR3 consists of 13 residues. The CDR3 loop is CATLPLEGNGYTF. The CDR3 DNA reads TGTGCCACCCTCCCGCTGGAGGGAAATGGCTACACCTTC.

In DNA form, the CDR3 reads TGTGCCAGTAGCCCCAGGGGGGCAGTTGGCTACACCTTC. Amino acids: CASSPRGAVGYTF. The rearrangement uses TRBV19 and TRBJ1-2; 7 positions match TRBD1. The junction had 8 bases not matched to a gene; V was cut back by 6 bases and J by 7 bases. CDR1 LNHDA and CDR2 SQIVND come from the germline V gene (reference sequence). The CDR3 has 13 amino acids.